The clone carrying this T cell receptor (beta chain) was seen just once. This sample is part of a study of blood T cell repertoires in COVID-19. Generated by immunoSEQ multiplex PCR, the TCRdb table keeps only in-frame clones and is missing some. The sample lists some 94,000 clones, 80% to 90% occurring once. What was sequenced was peripheral blood. This TCR came from a human donor in a cohort sampled during active COVID-19.

The CDR3 is CASSPQAGQGAGQETQYF. DNA of the CDR3: TGTGCCAGCAGCCCCCAAGCCGGACAGGGGGCTGGACAAGAGACCCAGTACTTC. The chain couples TRBV7-9 to TRBJ2-5; TRBD1 agrees at 11 bases. The V segment lost 5 bases and the J segment 2 bases; nucleotides outside the gene matches: 13. CDR3 length: 18 amino acids. Germline V CDR1 and CDR2: SEHNR, FQNEAQ (reference sequence).